This T cell receptor (beta chain) emerged from a study of T cell responses to AZD1222 COVID-19 vaccine (dated by TCRdb to 2020 to 2022). Turning to the overall study: A total of 230 or so trial participants underwent TCR sequencing, of whom some 210 received two doses of AZD1222 and approximately 25 received two doses of the MenACWY control vaccine. Enrollment into the trials was organized by age into subgroups of 18-55, 56-69 and 70-plus years, and those subgroups contained 148, 28 and 57 TCR-sequenced participants, respectively. The paper as a whole reports these results and caveats: Participants were mostly white British, with more females than males. The authors suggested clonal diversity may have been underestimated. Vaccine-associated CD4 TCRs spanned the whole spike protein, with dominant responses in regions 160-218 and 743-854. The 56-69-year group was small, and its depth increase did not reach significance, likely because of low power. Epitopes outside the regions mutated in the B.1.351 and B.1.1.7 variants were reportedly recognized by nearly half of the unique spike-specific TCRs. Because no day 14 peak-response samples were available, repertoires were characterized only after the peak T cell response. After two AZD1222 doses, spike-specific TCR breadth and depth were significantly higher than at day 0 and than in MenACWY recipients. Conclusions about previously exposed vaccinees were limited because only six AZD1222 recipients were SARS-CoV-2 seropositive at baseline.

The CDR3, from cysteine to phenylalanine, totals 17 residues. Of the read, only the CDR3 DNA is kept; its 51 bases are in frame from base 1. Reading the germline V gene (reference sequence) gives CDR1 SGHNT and CDR2 YYREEE. The V and J ends are trimmed by 1 base and 0 bases, leaving 13 bases between them. The sample's time point label, decoded: about 28 days (+/-7) after the second vaccine dose. AZD1222 recipients given second doses at about 4 weeks or at about 12 weeks were pooled, since spike-specific TCR depth and breadth were not found to differ between the two schedules. The vaccinee samples were drawn from two UK trials, COV001 and COV002, one of which was a single-blind randomized controlled phase 2/3 trial testing AZD1222 (ChAdOx1 nCoV-19) in healthy adults. For TCRbeta chain sequencing, PBMC samples were collected from trial participants at day 0 and at day 28 after the second dose. The CDR3 regions of human TCRbeta chains were analyzed by immunosequencing. In the source study's methods: Repertoire TCRs were checked for matches against a reference library of SARS-CoV-2-specific TCRs that had been generated using the MIRA antigen-specificity platform. Breadth meant the fraction of unique TCRs that were SARS-CoV-2-associated, whereas depth meant the fraction of total T cells that were SARS-CoV-2-associated. Using the MIRA data, each spike-specific TCR was assigned both to the spike region to which the TCR was reactive and to a CD4 or CD8 class. Log10-transformed breadth and depth values were compared by one-way ANOVA with Sidak's multiple comparisons tests. TCRdb's version of the immuneACCESS table is confined to in-frame rearrangements and falls short of the full clone set. An unresolved V gene accounts for under half of the shortfall where checked; the remainder is of unknown origin. The V and J calls and clone size are taken from that table; D and trimming were inferred from the DNA. The sample table contains under 85,000 clones; only one count was recorded for 75% to 95% of them. The ten top clones hold about 3.1% of the sample.

Regarding this clone: What antigen it recognizes has not been identified. Base qualities are not provided; no much larger clone lies one nucleotide away.

The receptor was isolated from an adult who received the AZD1222 COVID-19 vaccine. The rearrangement joined TRBV5-4 to TRBJ2-2; tentative D gene TRBD1, with 5 bases matching. Source: peripheral blood, taken 28 days after the second AZD1222 dose. The CDR3 here reads CASSLRRGPTNTGELFF. DNA sequence: TGTGCCAGCAGCTTGCGAAGGGGCCCAACGAACACCGGGGAGCTGTTTTTT.